Each of the 16 T cell receptor beta chains below was sequenced from the same sample in a study of shared clonotypes between healthy human individuals. TCRdb keeps only in-frame clones here, not all; method: immunoSEQ multiplex PCR. The sample contains approximately 2,300,000 clones, 85% to 95% of which appear only once. Sequenced sample: naive CD4+ T cells from PBMCs. The sample's subset: CD45RA+ positively selected. Receptor source: a man younger than 30 in good health. Some clones in this sample may be carry-over from other donors' samples.

The chain joins TRBV4-1 to TRBJ2-1; TRBD2 might be the D (5 bases). V lost 5 bases, J lost 6 bases, and 17 bases lay in between. This CDR3 comprises 15 residues. The V gene's germline CDR1 is MGHRA and CDR2 YSYEKL. This CDR3 is CASSSPAAGLNEQFF. The CDR3 DNA is TGCGCCAGCAGCTCTCCCGCCGCGGGCCTCAATGAGCAGTTCTTC.

The J gene is TRBJ1-2, the V gene TRBV7-9; D unclear. V gave up 4 bases and J gave up 5 bases, with 11 bases separating them. The germline gives CDR1 SEHNR, CDR2 FQNEAQ (reference sequence). The CDR3 is 13 residues long. This CDR3 reads CASSSNGRYGYTF. CDR3 in DNA: TGTGCCAGCAGCTCGAACGGCCGATATGGCTACACCTTC.

The chain employs TRBV7-6 and TRBJ2-3, with unresolved D. Trimming pared 5 bases from V and 3 bases from J, leaving 9 bases between. The V gene's germline CDR1 is SGHVS and CDR2 FNYEAQ. This CDR3 has 13 residues. CDR3 sequence reads: CASSHVRTDTQYF. CDR3 coding DNA: TGTGCCAGCAGCCACGTTAGGACAGATACGCAGTATTTT.

J is TRBJ2-2 and V is TRBV6-4; possibly TRBD2 for D (6 bases). Germline assignment: CDR1 MRHNA and CDR2 SNTAGT. Trimming removed 8 bases at V and 4 bases at J, with 17 bases between. The CDR3 extends over 15 amino acids. The CDR3 here is CASSPEEGVTGELFF. Written as DNA, the CDR3 is TGTGCCAGCTCCCCTGAGGAGGGTGTCACCGGGGAGCTGTTTTTT.

This rearrangement joins TRBV27 to TRBJ1-1, with 9 bases matching TRBD1. V dropped 10 bases and J dropped 0; count of bases not matched to a gene: 12. The CDR3 has 16 residues. Germline lookup yields CDR1 MNHEY and CDR2 SMNVEV (reference sequence). CDR3 DNA sequence: TGTGCCATCAGCTCCGGGACAGGGACTTTGAACACTGAAGCTTTCTTT. Translated: CAISSGTGTLNTEAFF.

This clone appeared a single time. The rearrangement uses TRBV6-1 and TRBJ2-7, with TRBD2 matching over 10 bases. CDR1 and CDR2 from the germline V gene are MNHNS and SASEGT. The CDR3 is made up of 16 amino acids. With V trimmed by 0 bases and J by 6 bases, 8 bases remained unmatched. The CDR3 DNA sequence: TGTGCCAGCAGTGAAGCCCCCCTAGCGGGAGCAAGCGAGCAGTACTTC. This codes for CASSEAPLAGASEQYF.

A note on this clone: Distinct nucleotide sequences in the sample also encode this CDR3. The rearrangement uses TRBV19 and TRBJ1-5; no definite D call. Germline V gives CDR1 LNHDA, CDR2 SQIVND (reference sequence). Trimming cost V 3 bases and J 6 bases, with 9 bases left between them. This CDR3 is built from 13 residues. The CDR3 spells CASSILRGQPQHF. The CDR3, as DNA: TGTGCCAGTAGTATTCTCCGCGGTCAGCCCCAGCATTTT. Drawing the rest from reference TRBV19 and TRBJ1-5, the complete variable domain is DGGITQSPKYLFRKEGQNVTLSCEQNLNHDAMYWYRQDPGQGLRLIYYSQIVNDFQKGDIAEGYSVSREKKESFPLTVTSAQKNPTAFYLCASSILRGQPQHFGDGTRLSIL.

The chain is built from TRBV15 and TRBJ2-7, with a weak D call TRBD2 (5 bases). Per the germline V gene, CDR1 is LNHNV and CDR2 is YYDKDF (reference sequence). The CDR3 covers 15 residues. Trimming pared 8 bases from V and 6 bases from J, leaving 23 bases between. In DNA, the CDR3 is TGTGCCACCTTCAACCCCGGACTGCAAATGAGCGAGCAGTACTTC. This codes for CATFNPGLQMSEQYF.

The chain recombines TRBV7-3 with TRBJ2-2; D is uncertain. CDR1 is SGHTA, CDR2 FQGTGA, per germline. Trimming removed 0 bases at V and 5 bases at J, with 4 bases between. The CDR3 sequence is 13 residues long. The DNA for the CDR3 is TGTGCCAGCAGCTTAACCAAAACCGGGGAGCTGTTTTTT. Its protein product is CASSLTKTGELFF.

The genes are TRBV4-2 and TRBJ2-5; weak D call: TRBD2 (8 bases). This CDR3 has 17 amino acids. Germline CDR1 LGHNA, CDR2 YNFKEQ. Trimming pared 1 base from V and 5 bases from J, leaving 20 bases between. CDR3 DNA: TGTGCCAGCAGCCAAGCAGAGGGGGCGGGAGGCTCTGAGACCCAGTACTTC. Its translation: CASSQAEGAGGSETQYF.

This clone is a singleton in its sample. This rearrangement joins TRBV5-1 to TRBJ2-4; 7 bases align to TRBD1. Germline assignment: CDR1 SGHRS and CDR2 YFSETQ. The length of the CDR3 is 16 residues. V gave up 0 bases and J gave up 6 bases; unmatched junction bases: 9. The CDR3 nucleotides are TGCGCCAGCAGCTTGGGTATTACAGGGGAGTCAAACATTCAGTACTTC. Its translation: CASSLGITGESNIQYF.

Points on this clone: The sample contains more than one DNA sequence encoding this CDR3. The chain carries TRBV28 and TRBJ1-5; perhaps TRBD1 as D (6 bases). Trimming left V 5 bases short and J 0 bases short, with 11 bases between. The CDR3 is 15 amino acids. Germline V gene sequence: CDR1 MDHEN, CDR2 SYDVKM. The CDR3 nucleotides are TGTGCCAGCAGTCCTACAGGGAATAGCAATCAGCCCCAGCATTTT. It is translated as CASSPTGNSNQPQHF.

The gene calls are TRBV5-1 and TRBJ2-7, with 12 bases identical to TRBD2. CDR1 SGHRS and CDR2 YFSETQ come from the germline V gene. The CDR3 covers 17 residues. V shed 1 base and J 3 bases; nucleotides not matched to a gene: 8. CDR3 sequence reads: CASSLQLAGGLGYEQYF. The CDR3, as DNA: TGCGCCAGCAGCTTGCAGCTAGCGGGAGGGTTGGGCTACGAGCAGTACTTC.

With respect to this clone: Additional DNA sequences in this sample encode the identical CDR3. The gene calls are TRBV7-2 and TRBJ2-1; TRBD2 agrees at 7 bases. J gave up 7 bases and V 3 bases, and 6 bases lay outside the gene matches. CDR3 length equals 14 residues. From germline, CDR1 is SGHTA and CDR2 FQGNSA. CDR3 region: CASSLGLAANEQFF. The CDR3 DNA follows: TGTGCCAGCAGCTTGGGTCTAGCGGCGAATGAGCAGTTCTTC.

This clone was seen a single time. The gene calls are TRBV7-2 and TRBJ2-1, with 10 bases fitting TRBD2. J gave up 8 bases and V 5 bases, and 12 bases lay outside the gene matches. The CDR3 totals 16 residues. Germline CDR1 reads SGHTA; CDR2 reads FQGNSA. The CDR3 loop is CASSRLSSGRVHEQFF. The CDR3 region has the DNA TGTGCCAGCAGCCGGCTTTCTAGCGGGAGAGTCCATGAGCAGTTCTTC.

The chain joins TRBV5-4 to TRBJ2-7; possibly TRBD2 for D (6 bases). With 10 bases removed from V and 0 bases from J, the gap between germline ends came to 17 bases. CDR3 size: 14 residues. CDR1 SGHNT and CDR2 YYREEE come from the germline V gene (reference sequence). The CDR3 nucleotides read TGTGCCTACTTCGAAGTCGGGAGCTCCTACGAGCAGTACTTC. It is translated as CAYFEVGSSYEQYF.